The sequence of this T cell receptor (beta chain) was determined in a study of T-cell reconstitution after alpha-beta-depleted transplantation in children. This sample's TCRbeta library carried unique molecular identifier barcodes. One entry per CDR3 protein results from TCRdb running MiXCR on the PCR reads. The sample has around 600,000 distinct CDR3 sequences; about 21% are singletons. This clonotype has at least ten counts. Its antigen remains unidentified. CDR3 size: 14 residues. After removal of 5 bases from V and 6 bases from J, the junction contained 7 bases not matched to a gene. Study-level findings and limits: Day-60 TCRbeta diversity that was high in some patients was derived from surviving recipient T cells and thymic progenitors.

Here the sequenced sample was PBMCs, mostly from graft donor cells, taken 360 days after TCRalphabeta/CD19-depleted stem cell transplant. J is TRBJ2-7 and V is TRBV12-3 or TRBV12-4; TRBD1 agrees at 10 bases. The TCR sequence derives from a boy less than two years old who had a stem cell transplant for acute myeloid leukemia, so the T cells may come from the graft donor. Written as DNA, the CDR3 is TGTGCCAGCAGTCGTGCCGGGACAGGGGTCGAGCAGTACTTC. Protein sequence: CASSRAGTGVEQYF.